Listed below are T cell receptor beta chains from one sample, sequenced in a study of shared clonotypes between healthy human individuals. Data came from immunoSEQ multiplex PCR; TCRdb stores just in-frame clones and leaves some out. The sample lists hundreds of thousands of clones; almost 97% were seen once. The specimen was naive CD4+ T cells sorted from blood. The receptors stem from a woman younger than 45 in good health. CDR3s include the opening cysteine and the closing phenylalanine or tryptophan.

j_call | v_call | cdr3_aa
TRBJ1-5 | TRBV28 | CASSQRGRGNSNQPQHF
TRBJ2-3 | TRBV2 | CASSDSNTDTQYF
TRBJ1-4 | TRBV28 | CASSPAGPLNEKLFF
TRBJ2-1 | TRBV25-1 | CATLFTTRPHNEQFF
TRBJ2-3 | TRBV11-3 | CASSPSDSVDTQYF
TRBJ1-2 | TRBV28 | CASSLTGVGYGYTF
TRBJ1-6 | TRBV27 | CASSSFPDRRISPLHF
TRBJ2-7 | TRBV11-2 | CASSLDELGGGFYEQYF
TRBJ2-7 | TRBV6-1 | CASSEILAGAYEQYF
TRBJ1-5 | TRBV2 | CASSLQGQPQHF
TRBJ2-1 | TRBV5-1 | CASSMGLAGVHEQFF
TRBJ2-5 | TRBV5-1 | CASSLTRTVKETQYF
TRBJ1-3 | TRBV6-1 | CASSEASISGNTIYF
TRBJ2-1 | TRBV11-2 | CASSTGLAGFNEQFF
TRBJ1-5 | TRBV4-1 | CASSQDETGGGGQPQHF
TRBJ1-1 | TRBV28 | CASSSRGRGAFF
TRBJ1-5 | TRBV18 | CASSPPGGNQPQHF
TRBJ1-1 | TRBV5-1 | CASSLGGGPNTEAFF
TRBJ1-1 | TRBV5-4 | CASSLEGARNTEAFF
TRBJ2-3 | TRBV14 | CASSLNSASTQYF
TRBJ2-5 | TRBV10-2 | CASSDPGGAQYF
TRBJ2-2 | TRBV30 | CAWKDTSGWTGELFF
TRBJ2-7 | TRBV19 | CASSPTLRLREQYF
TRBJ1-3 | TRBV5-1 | CASRPVGALGNTIYF
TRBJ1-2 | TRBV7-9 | CASSLNWGLAERDSYGYTF
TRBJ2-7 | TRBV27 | CASSRWELSEQYF
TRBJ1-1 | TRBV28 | CASSLSPARRVFF
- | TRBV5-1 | CASGSSGDEQYF
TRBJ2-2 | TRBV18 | CASSPTHAGQSNTGELFF
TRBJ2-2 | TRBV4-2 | CASSQDGGANTGELFF